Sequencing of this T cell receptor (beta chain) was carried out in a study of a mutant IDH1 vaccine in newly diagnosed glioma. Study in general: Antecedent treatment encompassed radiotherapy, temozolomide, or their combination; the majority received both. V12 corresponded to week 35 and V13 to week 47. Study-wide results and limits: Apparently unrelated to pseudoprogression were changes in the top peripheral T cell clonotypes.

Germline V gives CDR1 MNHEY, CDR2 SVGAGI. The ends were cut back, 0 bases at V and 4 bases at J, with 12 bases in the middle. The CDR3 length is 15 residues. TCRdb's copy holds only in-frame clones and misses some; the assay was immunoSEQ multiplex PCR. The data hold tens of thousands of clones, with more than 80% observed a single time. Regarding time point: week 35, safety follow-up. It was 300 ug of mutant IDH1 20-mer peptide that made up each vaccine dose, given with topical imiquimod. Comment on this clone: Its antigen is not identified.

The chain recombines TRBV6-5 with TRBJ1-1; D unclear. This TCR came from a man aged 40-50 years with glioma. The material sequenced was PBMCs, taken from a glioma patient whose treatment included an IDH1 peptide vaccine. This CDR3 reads CASSYSSLLGTEAFF. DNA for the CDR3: TGTGCCAGCAGTTACTCGAGCCTTCTGGGCACTGAAGCTTTCTTT.